This TCR beta chain was captured in a study of monozygotic twins with inflammatory bowel disease. Reanalyzing the 5' RACE reads, TCRdb keeps one entry per CDR3 protein, without DNA. There are hundreds of thousands of distinct CDR3 sequences in the sample, with over 5.5% held by the top ten. This CDR3 has 13 amino acids. This chain joins TRBV12-3 or TRBV12-4 and TRBJ2-4; TCRdb designates TRBD1, a call that cannot be tested without DNA. The receptor was isolated from a human donor with ulcerative colitis or Crohn's disease, or a healthy co-twin of an affected twin (not recorded which). Sequenced: blood. The CDR3 loop is CATAGTQRDIQYF.